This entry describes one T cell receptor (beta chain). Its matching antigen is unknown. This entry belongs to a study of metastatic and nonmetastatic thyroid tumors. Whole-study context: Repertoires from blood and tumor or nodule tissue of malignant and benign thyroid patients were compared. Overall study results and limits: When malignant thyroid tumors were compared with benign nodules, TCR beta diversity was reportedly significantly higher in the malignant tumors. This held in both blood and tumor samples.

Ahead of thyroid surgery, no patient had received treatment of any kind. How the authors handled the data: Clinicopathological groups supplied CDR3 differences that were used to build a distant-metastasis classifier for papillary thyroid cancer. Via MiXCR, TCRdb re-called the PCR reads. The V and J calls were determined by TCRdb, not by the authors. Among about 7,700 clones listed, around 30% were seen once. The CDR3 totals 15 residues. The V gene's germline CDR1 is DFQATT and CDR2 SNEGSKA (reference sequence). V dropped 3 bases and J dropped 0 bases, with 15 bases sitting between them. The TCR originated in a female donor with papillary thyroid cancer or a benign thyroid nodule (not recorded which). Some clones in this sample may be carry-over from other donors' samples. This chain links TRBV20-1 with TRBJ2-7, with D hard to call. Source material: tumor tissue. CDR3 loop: CSARPLTARSYEQYF. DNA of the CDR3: TGCAGTGCTAGGCCCTTGACGGCCCGCTCCTACGAGCAGTACTTC.